These T cell receptor beta chains were read from a single sample in a study of shared clonotypes between healthy human individuals. Sequencing used immunoSEQ multiplex PCR; TCRdb keeps in-frame clones, though not all of them. Altogether 300,000 or so clones are present, about 74% being singletons, with the ten largest covering approximately 10%. Input material: memory CD4+ T cells sorted from blood. Source of these receptors: a man aged 30-40 years in good health. Both conserved end residues are part of each CDR3. The order of the fields is clone size, D gene, V gene, J gene, CDR3 DNA, CDR3 protein. A D gene is named only where the DNA matches it firmly. Size is omitted from some rows. Given values are once, few, many or a class for expanded clones.

few	-	TRBV27	TRBJ1-5	TGTGCCAGCAGCCCGGGTGGCAATCAGCCCCAGCATTTT	CASSPGGNQPQHF
once	-	TRBV18	TRBJ1-1	TGTGCCAGCTCCAAAACACAAGAAGTAGAAGCTTTCTTT	CASSKTQEVEAFF
-	-	TRBV19	TRBJ2-1	TGTGCCAGTAGTATGAGGGAGCGCTCCTACAATGAGCAGTTCTTC	CASSMRERSYNEQFF
once	-	TRBV7-2	TRBJ2-5	TGTGCCAGCAGCTTGGTCAGCCCACAAGAGACCCAGTACTTC	CASSLVSPQETQYF
once	-	TRBV6-1	TRBJ1-4	TGTGCCAGCAGTGTAATGGAGAGACCTAATGAAAAACTGTTTTTT	CASSVMERPNEKLFF
few	TRBD2	TRBV10-3	TRBJ2-3	TGTGCCATCAGATCCGGGACTAGCGGGAGAATAGATACGCAGTATTTT	CAIRSGTSGRIDTQYF
-	-	TRBV6-5	TRBJ2-1	TGTGCCAGCAGCCACCGGGGAGCGGGCCCTGAGCAGTTCTTC	CASSHRGAGPEQFF
-	-	TRBV4-3	TRBJ2-1	TGCGCCAGCAGCCAAGAGACTAGGGGCCTAGGCGAGCAGTTCTTC	CASSQETRGLGEQFF
many	-	TRBV6-1	TRBJ2-1	TGTGCCAGCAGTGGCGGGACCGCATCCTACAATGAGCAGTTCTTC	CASSGGTASYNEQFF
-	-	TRBV7-9	TRBJ1-3	TGTGCCAGCAGCTTAGGGGCAGCCGGCTCTGGAAACACCATATATTTT	CASSLGAAGSGNTIYF
-	TRBD2	TRBV7-3	TRBJ2-1	TGTGCCAGCAGCCCTTCTAGCGGGAGAATCTCTGAGCAGTTCTTC	CASSPSSGRISEQFF
-	TRBD2	TRBV11-2	TRBJ2-7	TGTGCCAGCAGCCCAATTAGCGGGAGGAACTACGAGCAGTACTTC	CASSPISGRNYEQYF
many	TRBD2	TRBV14	TRBJ2-1	TGTGCCAGCAGCCCTTCTCCGGGACTAGCGGTATCCTACAATGAGCAGTTCTTC	CASSPSPGLAVSYNEQFF
-	-	TRBV18	TRBJ1-4	TGTGCCAGCTCACCAGGGACTAATGAAAAACTGTTTTTT	CASSPGTNEKLFF
few	-	TRBV10-1	TRBJ2-2	TGCGCCAGCAGTGGGGGCCGGAGGGCGCGAGACGGGGAGCTGTTTTTT	CASSGGRRARDGELFF
once	-	TRBV28	TRBJ1-1	TGTGCCAGCAGTTCCCCCCTTAGCGGGAACACTGAAGCTTTCTTT	CASSSPLSGNTEAFF
-	TRBD1	TRBV2	TRBJ1-3	TGTGCCAGCAGTGTTCAAGGAGGGGGCTATACGGGAAACACCATATATTTT	CASSVQGGGYTGNTIYF
-	-	TRBV6-4	TRBJ2-1	TGTGCCAGCAGGAGTAGGGAGGAATCCCCCTACAATGAGCAGTTCTTC	CASRSREESPYNEQFF
-	-	TRBV5-1	TRBJ2-1	TGCGCCAGCAGCTTGGGAAATAGCGACAATGAGCAGTTCTTC	CASSLGNSDNEQFF
-	-	TRBV6-1	TRBJ1-5	TGTGCCAGCAGCGGACACAGCGGTCAGCCCCAGCATTTT	CASSGHSGQPQHF
-	-	TRBV5-1	TRBJ2-1	TGCGCCAGCAGCCGAACTTACAATGAGCAGTTCTTC	CASSRTYNEQFF
many	-	TRBV5-8	TRBJ2-7	TGTGCCAGCACGGCTAGGGCACCGCGGGACGAGCAGTACTTC	CASTARAPRDEQYF
many	-	TRBV28	TRBJ2-7	TGTGCCAGCAGTTCACCCGGGGGCGCGGACTATCTCCGGTACGAGCAGTACTTC	CASSSPGGADYLRYEQYF
-	-	TRBV29-1	TRBJ2-1	TGCAGCGTGCAGGGGACCCACAATGAGCAGTTCTTC	CSVQGTHNEQFF
-	TRBD1	TRBV5-1	TRBJ2-7	TGCGCCAGCAGCTTCGAGGGGGCGCGCGAGCAGTACTTC	CASSFEGAREQYF
-	TRBD1	TRBV11-2	TRBJ2-3	TGTGCCAGCAGCTTAGGAACTGGGACAGGGTTAACGGGCACAGATACGCAGTATTTT	CASSLGTGTGLTGTDTQYF
-	-	TRBV29-1	TRBJ1-1	TGCAGCGCCCGGAGGGCGGGCACTGAAGCTTTCTTT	CSARRAGTEAFF
-	TRBD2	TRBV10-1	TRBJ2-1	TGCGCCAGACCCGGGGGCGGGAGGGCTACCTACAATGAGCAGTTCTTC	CARPGGGRATYNEQFF
-	-	TRBV2	TRBJ1-3	TGTGCCAGCAGTCTACAGGGTCCTCCTGGTGGAAACACCATATATTTT	CASSLQGPPGGNTIYF
few	-	TRBV25-1	TRBJ2-5	TGTGCCAGCAGTGTAGGTTCCGTAACGGAGACCCAGTACTTC	CASSVGSVTETQYF
-	TRBD1	TRBV6-1	TRBJ1-1	TGTGCCAGCGATTCCGTTTGGGGACAGCCTGAAGCTTTCTTT	CASDSVWGQPEAFF
-	-	TRBV29-1	TRBJ2-1	TGCAGCGTCCTTCTCGGATCCTACAATGAGCAGTTCTTC	CSVLLGSYNEQFF
-	TRBD2	TRBV14	TRBJ2-7	TGTGCCAGCAGACCCAGCGGGAGCTCCCACGAGCAGTACTTC	CASRPSGSSHEQYF
few	TRBD1	TRBV2	TRBJ1-2	TGTGCCAGCCAGGGACAGGGGCCTGATGGCTACACCTTC	CASQGQGPDGYTF
-	TRBD1	TRBV18	TRBJ1-2	TGTGCCAGCTCACCTGGACAGGGTCCTAACTATGGCTACACCTTC	CASSPGQGPNYGYTF
-	TRBD2	TRBV6-1	TRBJ2-1	TGTGCCAGCTTTTCGGGAATGCTAGCGGGAAATGAGCAGTTCTTC	CASFSGMLAGNEQFF
-	-	TRBV27	TRBJ2-1	TGTGCCAGCAGTTTACGAACCCGCCGGGAAGGGCGGAGTGGCCCCATCAATGAGCAGTTCTTC	CASSLRTRREGRSGPINEQFF
-	-	TRBV7-9	TRBJ1-3	TGTGCCAGCAGCGTGATGGGGGCCGACCCCCATTTT	CASSVMGADPHF
-	TRBD2	TRBV29-1	TRBJ2-1	TGCAGCGTTCCGGGCTGGGCGGGAGTATTTCTAATTCTGAATGATTTGGAGCAGTTCTTC	CSVPGWAGVFLILNDLEQFF
-	TRBD1	TRBV19	TRBJ1-4	TGTGCCAGTAGTCTGGGACAGGGGGCGCCTAATGAAAAACTGTTTTTT	CASSLGQGAPNEKLFF
many	-	TRBV29-1	TRBJ1-1	TGCAGCGGCGCATCGGGGTGGGGGATGAACACTGAAGCTTTCTTT	CSGASGWGMNTEAFF
many	-	TRBV7-2	TRBJ2-1	TGTGCCAGCAGCTCCCGGGTAGGGAATGAGCAGTTCTTC	CASSSRVGNEQFF
-	-	TRBV19	TRBJ2-7	TGTGCCAGTAGTATGGAAGCAGCGGCAGGAGGCGAGCAGTACTTC	CASSMEAAAGGEQYF
once	TRBD1	TRBV11-2	TRBJ2-7	TGTGCCAGCAGCTCAGTGACAGGGAACGCGAGGAGGCAGTACTTC	CASSSVTGNARRQYF
-	-	TRBV7-9	TRBJ2-1	TGTGCCAGCAGCTCCGACTATAGATTACGCAATGAGCAGTTCTTC	CASSSDYRLRNEQFF
-	TRBD1	TRBV19	TRBJ2-1	TGTGCCAGTAGGGGGGGACAGGGAACCTACAATGAGCAGTTCTTC	CASRGGQGTYNEQFF
-	-	TRBV7-9	TRBJ1-4	TGTGCCAGCAGCGGCAGCGGGGGGCATATTGAAAAACTGTTTTTT	CASSGSGGHIEKLFF
-	-	TRBV6-1	TRBJ1-5	TGTGCCAGCACAGACAGGTCTAGCAATCAGCCCCAGCATTTT	CASTDRSSNQPQHF
-	-	TRBV5-1	TRBJ2-7	TGCGCCAGCAGCTCACTATCCTCCTACGAGCAGTACTTC	CASSSLSSYEQYF
-	-	TRBV7-2	TRBJ2-5	TGTGCCAGCAGCTCCCTGGGGACCCAGTACTTC	CASSSLGTQYF
-	TRBD2	TRBV7-3	TRBJ2-1	TGTGCCAGCAGCCCCACCGGACTAGCGGGATCCAATGAGCAGTTCTTC	CASSPTGLAGSNEQFF
-	-	TRBV10-2	TRBJ2-1	TGCGCCAGCAGTGATCTAGGGGGGAGTTACGGTGAGCAGTTCTTC	CASSDLGGSYGEQFF
-	TRBD1	TRBV15	TRBJ2-7	TGTGCCACCAGCCCGACAGGGTTCTACGAGCAGTACTTC	CATSPTGFYEQYF
-	TRBD1	TRBV2	TRBJ1-2	TGTGCCAGCAGGACCCGGGACAGGGGGGGCGGCTACACCTTC	CASRTRDRGGGYTF
few	TRBD1	TRBV30	TRBJ2-5	TGTGCCTGGTCAAGGGGGCTGGAGACCCAGTACTTC	CAWSRGLETQYF
-	-	TRBV19	TRBJ2-3	TGTGCCAGTAGTCTGCTCGGGTCAGGGGAAAGTTTAAGGCGGACAGATACGCAGTATTTT	CASSLLGSGESLRRTDTQYF
once	-	TRBV27	TRBJ2-7	TGTGCCAGCAGATTTATCAGTGTTGGCAGTACCTACGAGCAGTACTTC	CASRFISVGSTYEQYF
-	-	TRBV5-1	TRBJ2-7	TGCGCCAGCAGCTCGGTAGGGCCCACGGCGTTAGGCTACGAGCAGTACTTC	CASSSVGPTALGYEQYF
many	-	TRBV2	TRBJ2-2	TGTGCCAGCAGTCCCCCCAGGGAAAGAGGCGGGGAGCTGTTTTTT	CASSPPRERGGELFF
many	-	TRBV11-2	TRBJ2-7	TGTGCCAGCAGCCCCCAGGGGTACGAGCAGTACTTC	CASSPQGYEQYF